Below are 20 T cell receptor beta chains sequenced from a single sample in a study of response to subunit inactivated influenza vaccine. TCRdb re-analysed the RT-PCR reads in MiXCR, keeping a single row per CDR3 protein. This sample yields around 190,000 distinct CDR3 sequences, of which approximately 15% are seen a single time; roughly 24% belongs to the top ten. The specimen comprised CD8+ T cells sorted from PBMCs, sampled around 5 days after vaccination. These receptors came from a middle-aged man who received an inactivated influenza vaccine.

This clonotype has more than one count but fewer than ten. The genes are TRBV12-3 or TRBV12-4 and TRBJ2-1; D gene uncertain. This CDR3 is built from 17 residues. V was shortened by 9 bases and J by 4 bases, with 25 bases between the two germline ends. The CDR3 here is CASSGPAATKGYNEQFF. The DNA of the CDR3 is TGTGCCAGTTCAGGACCCGCGGCAACAAAAGGTTACAATGAGCAGTTCTTC.

The J gene is TRBJ2-7, the V gene TRBV29-1; 8 bases fit TRBD1. Per the germline V gene, CDR1 is SQVTM and CDR2 is ANQGSEA. The CDR3 length is 11 residues. With V trimmed by 7 bases and J by 3 bases, 2 bases remained unmatched. CDR3 nucleotide sequence: TGCAGCGCCGGGACAGGCTACGAGCAGTACTTC. Translating gives CSAGTGYEQYF.

The J gene is TRBJ1-1, the V gene TRBV20-1; D possibly corresponds to TRBD1 (6 bases). This CDR3 contains 16 residues. CDR1 is DFQATT, CDR2 SNEGSKA, per germline (reference sequence). V lost 0 bases to trimming and J lost 1 base, with 15 bases between them. DNA of the CDR3: TGCAGTGCTAGAGACAGGGGCCACGGGACGAACACTGAAGCTTTCTTT. Its translation: CSARDRGHGTNTEAFF.

This clonotype was counted at least ten times. The V gene is TRBV10-3, the J gene TRBJ2-1; unclear D gene. The CDR3 length is 13 residues. V was cut by 0 bases and J by 4 bases, with 4 bases left in between. Germline V gene sequence: CDR1 ENHRY, CDR2 SYGVKD. The CDR3 is CAISESSYNEQFF. As DNA, the CDR3 is TGTGCCATCAGTGAGTCTTCATACAATGAGCAGTTCTTC.

This clonotype has a count of ten or more. This chain uses TRBV30 with TRBJ2-1; possible D gene TRBD2, 5 bases. Trimming removed 4 bases at V and 10 bases at J, with 20 bases between. CDR1 and CDR2 from the germline V gene are GTSNPN and SVGIG (reference sequence). The length of the CDR3 is 14 residues. CDR3 protein: CAWIGVRGGREQFF. The CDR3 region has the DNA TGTGCCTGGATTGGCGTCCGAGGAGGTCGCGAGCAGTTCTTC.

This clonotype occurred a few times. The CDR3 bases are TGTGCCAGCAGTGTGGAGGTCGCCAATCAGCCCCAGCATTTT. This gives the protein CASSVEVANQPQHF. This rearrangement joins TRBV2 to TRBJ1-5; D uncertain. V was cut by 4 bases and J by 3 bases, with 10 bases left in between. Germline values: CDR1 SNHLY, CDR2 FYNNEI. The CDR3 loop spans 14 amino acids.

The chain has TRBV15 and TRBJ2-7; D might be TRBD1 (7 bases). The CDR3 runs to 14 residues. Germline V gene sequence: CDR1 LNHNV, CDR2 YYDKDF (reference sequence). With 3 bases removed from V and 2 bases from J, the gap between germline ends came to 11 bases. As DNA, the CDR3 is TGTGCCACCAGCAGGGCGGGGACAGCCTACGAGCAGTACTTC. It specifies CATSRAGTAYEQYF. Full variable domain (outside the CDR3, taken from reference TRBV15 and TRBJ2-7): DAMVIQNPRYQVTQFGKPVTLSCSQTLNHNVMYWYQQKSSQAPKLLFHYYDKDFNNEADTPDNFQSRRPNTSFCFLDIRSPGLGDTAMYLCATSRAGTAYEQYFGPGTRLTVT.

This clonotype was counted a few times. The J gene is TRBJ2-7, the V gene TRBV6-5; 8 positions agree with TRBD1. The CDR3 consists of 15 residues. Germline V CDR1 and CDR2: MNHEY, SVGAGI. J lost 7 bases, V lost 4 bases, and 12 bases had no gene match. The CDR3 bases are TGTGCCAGCAGTTCATTCGGGGCAGGGGGCGGTGAGCAGTACTTC. Its protein is CASSSFGAGGGEQYF.

The chain recombines TRBV29-1 with TRBJ2-7; D may be TRBD1 (5 bases). V lost 0 bases and J 1 base, leaving 7 bases between the germline ends. Germline CDR1 is SQVTM and CDR2 is ANQGSEA. CDR3 size: 13 residues. CDR3 sequence (DNA): TGCAGCGTTGAAGACAGGGCTTCCTACGAGCAGTACTTC. It yields the protein CSVEDRASYEQYF.

This chain links TRBV6-2 or TRBV6-3 with TRBJ2-2; D possibly uses TRBD1 or TRBD2 (5 bases each). CDR1 is MNHEY and CDR2 is SVGEGT in the germline V gene. The CDR3 runs 15 residues. Trimming removed 2 bases at V and 7 bases at J, with 14 bases between. The CDR3 spells CASSYGAYGIGELFF. DNA of the CDR3: TGTGCCAGCAGTTACGGGGCCTACGGGATCGGGGAGCTGTTTTTT.

This sequence joins TRBV9 and TRBJ2-7; no firm D call. CDR3 length equals 14 residues. Germline CDR1 and CDR2: SGDLS and YYNGEE. V gave up 0 bases and J gave up 4 bases, with 11 bases separating them. The CDR3 loop reads CASSVGSYDYEQYF. The CDR3 coding sequence is TGTGCCAGCAGCGTAGGCAGTTACGATTACGAGCAGTACTTC.

The count of this clonotype is one. Because the CDR3 is missing its conserved closing phenylalanine or tryptophan, this is likely a read error. The CDR3, as DNA: TGTGCCAGCAGCTTAGGTGGGGGACCGATATACGAGCAGTACTTA. This gives the protein CASSLGGGPIYEQYL. The V gene is TRBV7-8, the J gene TRBJ2-7; tentatively, D is TRBD1 or TRBD2 (5 bases each). This CDR3 has 15 amino acids. Per the germline V gene, CDR1 is SGHVS and CDR2 is FQNEAQ. Between the trimmed V and J ends, which lost 1 base and 4 bases, there was a span of 14 bases.

This clonotype was seen many times. The chain combines TRBV5-1 with TRBJ2-7; D perhaps matches TRBD2 (5 bases). The V gene lost 1 base and the J gene lost 2 bases, with 7 bases spanning the gap. The CDR3 is made up of 13 amino acids. Germline V gene lookup returns CDR1 SGHRS and CDR2 YFSETQ. The CDR3 region is CASSLFGTYEQYF. Here the CDR3 DNA reads TGCGCCAGCAGCTTGTTCGGGACCTACGAGCAGTACTTC.

This clonotype was seen just once. A much larger clone sits a single nucleotide away, making a read error possible. Likely a read error: the CDR3 ends without its conserved phenylalanine or tryptophan. The V gene is TRBV6-2 or TRBV6-3, the J gene TRBJ2-7, with 7 bases lining up with TRBD1. This CDR3 has 12 residues. Unmatched junction bases numbered 4, after V lost 5 bases and J lost 6 bases. Germline V gene lookup returns CDR1 MNHEY and CDR2 SVGEGT. CDR3 sequence (DNA): TGTGCCAGCAGTACAGGGGCCCTCGAGCAGTACTAC. This translates into CASSTGALEQYY.

The chain carries TRBV14 and TRBJ1-5, with unresolved D. The CDR3 sequence is 12 residues long. V was cut by 1 base and J by 5 bases, with 3 bases left in between. Germline loops: CDR1 SGHDN, CDR2 FVKESK. CDR3 loop: CASSQGDQPQHF. The CDR3 DNA reads as TGTGCCAGCAGCCAAGGCGATCAGCCCCAGCATTTT.

This clonotype was detected a few times. The chain uses TRBV5-5 and TRBJ2-3, with D maybe TRBD2 (5 bases). The V end lost 2 bases, the J end lost 4 bases, and 17 bases lay between the germline ends. The germline CDR1 and CDR2 sequences are SGHKS and YYEKEE (reference sequence). The CDR3 extends over 16 amino acids. The CDR3 here is CASSFPSSMGSDTQYF. The CDR3 nucleotides are TGTGCCAGCAGCTTTCCTAGCTCGATGGGCTCAGATACGCAGTATTTT.

This clonotype was seen repeatedly, ten times or more. This chain connects TRBV5-5 to TRBJ2-2, with D possibly being TRBD1 or TRBD2 (5 bases each). The CDR3 has 15 residues. In germline, CDR1 is SGHKS, CDR2 YYEKEE (reference sequence). With 4 bases removed from V and 3 bases from J, the gap between germline ends came to 13 bases. The CDR3 DNA reads TGTGCCAGCAGCGGGACGGGGCTCGACACCGGGGAGCTGTTTTTT. As protein: CASSGTGLDTGELFF.

This clonotype was counted between two and nine times. V usage is TRBV7-9 and J usage is TRBJ2-3; D gene unclear. Per germline, CDR1 SEHNR and CDR2 FQNEAQ (reference sequence). V lost 2 bases to trimming and J lost 0 bases, with 12 bases between them. This CDR3 comprises 16 residues. The CDR3 region is CASSLLGQPSTDTQYF. CDR3 sequence (DNA): TGTGCCAGCAGCTTACTCGGGCAGCCGAGCACAGATACGCAGTATTTT.

This chain connects TRBV29-1 to TRBJ1-2; D is uncertain. Looked up from germline, CDR1 is SQVTM and CDR2 is ANQGSEA. This CDR3 is 12 amino acids long. V dropped 0 bases and J dropped 4 bases, with 6 bases sitting between them. The CDR3 spells CSVEEGIYGYTF. The CDR3 nucleotides read TGCAGCGTTGAAGAGGGCATCTATGGCTACACCTTC.

This clonotype was detected only a few times. The J gene is TRBJ2-7, the V gene TRBV29-1; the match to TRBD2 covers 10 bases. This CDR3 region has 15 residues. With 1 base clipped from V and 4 bases from J, the junction kept 7 bases outside the gene matches. The germline CDR1 and CDR2 sequences are SQVTM and ANQGSEA. Here the CDR3 DNA reads TGCAGCGTTGAAGGGAGCAGCGGGAGGGGGTACGAGCAGTACTTC. Amino acids: CSVEGSSGRGYEQYF.